Listed here are 25 T cell receptor beta chains from one sample, sequenced in a study of cytomegalovirus exposure and HLA in healthy donors. The PCR contained 60 Vbeta and 13 Jbeta primers. The protocol was immunoSEQ multiplex PCR, while the TCRdb copy is restricted to in-frame clones and leaves out a portion. The sample includes over 150,000 clones, around four fifths of them seen just once. Source material: PBMCs. The receptor source for this set is a woman aged 45 to 65 in good health and CMV-seronegative.

The rearrangement links TRBV6-6 to TRBJ2-1, with D possibly TRBD1 on 6 matching bases. V lost 6 bases, J lost 2 bases, and 8 bases lay in between. The germline V gene has CDR1 MNHNY and CDR2 SVGAGI (reference sequence). This CDR3 comprises 13 residues. This CDR3 reads CASRDSTYNEQFF. CDR3 DNA: TGTGCCAGCAGGGACAGTACCTACAATGAGCAGTTCTTC.

This rearrangement joins TRBV10-3 to TRBJ2-3; TRBD1 might be the D (6 bases). Germline loops: CDR1 ENHRY, CDR2 SYGVKD. V lost 4 bases to trimming and J lost 2 bases, with 7 bases between them. The CDR3 totals 13 residues. The CDR3 loop is CAISGQDTDTQYF. In DNA form, the CDR3 reads TGTGCCATCAGTGGACAGGACACAGATACGCAGTATTTT.

V gene TRBV19 combines with J gene TRBJ1-4, with D tentatively TRBD1 (5 bases). Germline lookup yields CDR1 LNHDA and CDR2 SQIVND (reference sequence). CDR3 length equals 15 residues. V lost 5 bases, J lost 8 bases, and 18 bases lay in between. CDR3 coding DNA: TGTGCCAGTAGTTCTCGGGGGTTGGCTTTCGAAAAACTGTTTTTT. Its protein product is CASSSRGLAFEKLFF.

The chain links TRBV28 to TRBJ1-1; D is possibly TRBD1 (5 bases). The length of the CDR3 is 16 residues. Trimming removed 7 bases from V and 1 base from J, with 19 bases in between. CDR1 MDHEN and CDR2 SYDVKM come from the germline V gene. The CDR3: CASITPRLGANTEAFF. CDR3 DNA sequence: TGTGCCAGCATCACCCCCAGGCTAGGGGCGAACACTGAAGCTTTCTTT. The whole variable domain, remainder taken from reference TRBV28 and TRBJ1-1, is DVKVTQSSRYLVKRTGEKVFLECVQDMDHENMFWYRQDPGLGLRLIYFSYDVKMKEKGDIPEGYSVSREKKERFSLILESASTNQTSMYLCASITPRLGANTEAFFGQGTRLTVV.

The gene calls are TRBV9 and TRBJ2-7; TRBD2 might be the D (7 bases). Per the germline V gene, CDR1 is SGDLS and CDR2 is YYNGEE. This CDR3 comprises 15 residues. V lost 6 bases to trimming and J lost 5 bases, with 21 bases between them. This CDR3 reads CASTKGGGPANEQYF. CDR3 coding DNA: TGTGCCAGCACCAAAGGGGGGGGACCCGCCAACGAGCAGTACTTC.

The V gene is TRBV6-5, the J gene TRBJ1-4; possibly TRBD1 for D (5 bases). Germline CDR1 reads MNHEY; CDR2 reads SVGAGI. There are 16 residues in the CDR3. V was trimmed by 2 bases and J by 7 bases, leaving 17 bases between them. The CDR3 region is CASSYTGGGGSEKLFF. The CDR3 nucleotides are TGTGCCAGCAGTTACACCGGGGGGGGAGGATCTGAAAAACTGTTTTTT.

The chain joins TRBV11-2 to TRBJ2-4, with 11 nucleotides matching TRBD2. Germline lookup yields CDR1 SGHAT and CDR2 FQNNGV. This CDR3 region has 17 residues. V trimming: 5 bases; J trimming: 0 bases; junction bases outside the gene matches: 6. The CDR3 sequence is CASSRTSGSGAKNIQYF. CDR3 bases: TGTGCCAGCAGCCGCACTAGCGGGAGCGGAGCCAAAAACATTCAGTACTTC.

This chain uses TRBV5-1 with TRBJ2-5; D perhaps matches TRBD1 (6 bases). Germline lookup yields CDR1 SGHRS and CDR2 YFSETQ. The V and J ends lost 4 bases and 1 base respectively, with 14 bases between them. The CDR3 covers 15 residues. The CDR3 loop reads CASSAPTGLQETQYF. As DNA, the CDR3 is TGCGCCAGCAGCGCCCCTACAGGGCTCCAAGAGACCCAGTACTTC.

This chain connects TRBV19 to TRBJ1-2, with a tentative D call TRBD1 (5 bases). Germline V lookup: CDR1 LNHDA, CDR2 SQIVND (reference sequence). Trimming pared 2 bases from V and 3 bases from J, leaving 19 bases between. This CDR3 contains 17 residues. CDR3 protein: CASSILPNTGSDYGYTF. The CDR3 nucleotides read TGTGCCAGTAGTATACTCCCGAACACAGGATCCGACTATGGCTACACCTTC.

J is TRBJ1-2 and V is TRBV5-1, with 12 bases matching TRBD1. Germline CDR1 SGHRS, CDR2 YFSETQ. Losses at the gene ends were 3 bases for V and 7 bases for J; bases not matched to a gene: 10. This CDR3 has 16 residues. The CDR3 sequence: CASSWGTGGDLSGYTF. DNA for the CDR3: TGCGCCAGCAGCTGGGGGACAGGGGGCGACCTTTCTGGCTACACCTTC.

The rearrangement uses TRBV30 and TRBJ1-5; TRBD1 aligns across 7 bases. CDR1 is GTSNPN, CDR2 SVGIG, per germline (reference sequence). The J segment lost 0 bases and the V segment lost 4 bases, leaving 9 bases of the junction unmatched. The CDR3 spans 16 residues. The DNA of the CDR3 is TGTGCCTGGACAGACAGGGCAGGACTTAGCAATCAGCCCCAGCATTTT. Translating gives CAWTDRAGLSNQPQHF.

The chain uses TRBV7-9 and TRBJ1-2; 7 positions match TRBD1. Germline trimming cut 0 bases from V and 8 bases from J; bases unmatched to any gene: 9. CDR1 and CDR2 from the germline V gene are SEHNR and FQNEAQ (reference sequence). The CDR3 sequence is 15 residues long. The CDR3 protein is CASSLATTGASGYTF. CDR3 in DNA: TGTGCCAGCAGCTTAGCGACAACAGGGGCCTCGGGCTACACCTTC.

In the case of this clone: The same CDR3 can be traced to other DNA sequences in this sample. The CDR3 protein is CAWSVERSGNTIYF. For the CDR3, the DNA is TGTGCCTGGAGTGTTGAGAGGTCTGGAAACACCATATATTTT. V is TRBV30 and J is TRBJ1-3; D is unresolved. Trimming pared 0 bases from V and 1 base from J, leaving 7 bases between. Germline lookup yields CDR1 GTSNPN and CDR2 SVGIG (reference sequence). The CDR3 runs to 14 residues. The full variable domain, in which reference TRBV30 and TRBJ1-3 provide the parts outside the CDR3, is SQTIHQWPATLVQPVGSPLSLECTVEGTSNPNLYWYRQAAGRGLQLLFYSVGIGQISSEVPQNLSASRPQDRQFILSSKKLLLSDSGFYLCAWSVERSGNTIYFGEGSWLTVV.

The rearrangement uses TRBV5-4 and TRBJ2-1, with 11 bases that match TRBD2. V shed 0 bases, J shed 4 bases, and the junction held 3 bases outside the gene matches. The CDR3 runs 16 residues. Per germline, CDR1 SGHNT and CDR2 YYREEE (reference sequence). The DNA of the CDR3 is TGTGCCAGCAGCTTGGGGCTAGCGGGAGGTTACAATGAGCAGTTCTTC. Protein sequence: CASSLGLAGGYNEQFF.

The chain joins TRBV18 to TRBJ1-1, with a weak D call TRBD1 (6 bases). V gave up 4 bases and J gave up 5 bases, with 14 bases separating them. Germline CDR1 and CDR2: KGHSH and LQKENI. CDR3 length: 14 amino acids. CDR3 coding DNA: TGTGCCAGCTCACACCCGGGACAACCAACTGAAGCTTTCTTT. It encodes CASSHPGQPTEAFF.

This clone appeared once. The V and J genes are TRBV30 and TRBJ2-2, with a possible D match to TRBD1 (6 bases). V was pared by 2 bases and J by 6 bases, with 7 bases between. The CDR3 length is 12 residues. The V gene's germline CDR1 is GTSNPN and CDR2 SVGIG (reference sequence). The CDR3 sequence: CAWSQGSGELFF. CDR3 in DNA: TGTGCCTGGAGTCAGGGGTCCGGGGAGCTGTTTTTT.

This clone has a single count. The V call is TRBV11-3, the J call TRBJ1-6; perhaps TRBD1 as D (5 bases). The germline CDR1 and CDR2 sequences are SGHNT and YENEEA. The CDR3 contains 14 residues. Trimming stripped 5 bases from V and 5 bases from J, with 10 bases between. As DNA, the CDR3 is TGTGCCAGCAGCAGCGGGACCCATAATTCACCCCTCCACTTT. Amino acid sequence: CASSSGTHNSPLHF. The full variable domain, its missing parts supplied by reference TRBV11-3 and TRBJ1-6, is EAGVVQSPRYKIIEKKQPVAFWCNPISGHNTLYWYLQNLGQGPELLIRYENEEAVDDSQLPKDRFSAERLKGVDSTLKIQPAELGDSAVYLCASSSGTHNSPLHFGNGTRLTVT.

This rearrangement joins TRBV2 to TRBJ2-1, with 7 bases aligning to TRBD2. V shed 3 bases and J 4 bases; nucleotides not matched to a gene: 3. CDR1 and CDR2 from the germline V gene are SNHLY and FYNNEI. The CDR3 sequence is 14 residues long. The CDR3 spells CASSEGLPYNEQFF. Written as DNA, the CDR3 is TGTGCCAGCAGTGAGGGACTACCTTACAATGAGCAGTTCTTC.

This sequence joins TRBV15 and TRBJ2-5; TRBD1 is a possible D gene (6 bases). The CDR3 extends over 15 amino acids. Trimming left V 2 bases short and J 1 base short, with 11 bases between. Germline loops: CDR1 LNHNV, CDR2 YYDKDF (reference sequence). CDR3 sequence (DNA): TGTGCCACCAGCAGACACCAGGGGCCCCAAGAGACCCAGTACTTC. Protein product: CATSRHQGPQETQYF.

This clone was found a few times. The chain uses TRBV9 and TRBJ2-2, with D possibly matching TRBD1 (6 bases). Trimming pared 5 bases from V and 6 bases from J, leaving 14 bases between. The CDR3 covers 14 residues. Germline V gene lookup returns CDR1 SGDLS and CDR2 YYNGEE. The CDR3 sequence: CASSPLQGAGELFF. Here the CDR3 DNA reads TGTGCCAGCAGTCCTTTACAGGGTGCCGGGGAGCTGTTTTTT.

The CDR3 region is CATSRDDTTSGGPTGELFF. For the CDR3, the DNA is TGTGCCACCAGCAGAGATGATACAACTAGCGGGGGACCCACCGGGGAGCTGTTTTTT. The chain joins TRBV15 to TRBJ2-2, with 11 bases lining up with TRBD2. Germline V gives CDR1 LNHNV, CDR2 YYDKDF (reference sequence). CDR3 length: 19 residues. Trimming cost V 0 bases and J 4 bases; bases outside gene matches: 10.

J is TRBJ1-2 and V is TRBV27; D not certain. The CDR3 is 15 residues long. Germline V gives CDR1 MNHEY, CDR2 SMNVEV (reference sequence). V was pared by 1 base and J by 3 bases, with 12 bases between. The CDR3 DNA sequence: TGTGCCAGCAGTTTATTAGTAGCGTCCTACTATGGCTACACCTTC. It encodes CASSLLVASYYGYTF.

The rearrangement links TRBV21-1 to TRBJ2-7; TRBD1 was called by the table and not checked on the DNA. TRBV21-1 is recorded as a pseudogene. The CDR3 runs 14 residues. In nucleotides, the CDR3 is TGTGCCAGCAGCAAATTGGACAGGGGTAACGAGCAGTACTTC. It specifies CASSKLDRGNEQYF.

V gene TRBV28 combines with J gene TRBJ2-7, with 8 positions matching TRBD2. CDR1 and CDR2 (germline): MDHEN, SYDVKM. Trimming took 8 bases from V and 8 from J; bases not matched to a gene: 8. This CDR3 contains 12 residues. The CDR3 sequence is CASGGLVSQQYF. The CDR3 DNA sequence: TGTGCCAGCGGGGGACTAGTAAGTCAGCAGTACTTC.

J is TRBJ1-4 and V is TRBV6-5; a possible D gene is TRBD1 (5 bases). This CDR3 is 13 amino acids long. Germline V CDR1 and CDR2: MNHEY, SVGAGI. The germline V and J ends were trimmed by 6 bases and 8 bases, with 13 bases remaining between them. Written as DNA, the CDR3 is TGTGCCAGCAGAGGACACGCCGAAGAAAAACTGTTTTTT. This gives the protein CASRGHAEEKLFF.